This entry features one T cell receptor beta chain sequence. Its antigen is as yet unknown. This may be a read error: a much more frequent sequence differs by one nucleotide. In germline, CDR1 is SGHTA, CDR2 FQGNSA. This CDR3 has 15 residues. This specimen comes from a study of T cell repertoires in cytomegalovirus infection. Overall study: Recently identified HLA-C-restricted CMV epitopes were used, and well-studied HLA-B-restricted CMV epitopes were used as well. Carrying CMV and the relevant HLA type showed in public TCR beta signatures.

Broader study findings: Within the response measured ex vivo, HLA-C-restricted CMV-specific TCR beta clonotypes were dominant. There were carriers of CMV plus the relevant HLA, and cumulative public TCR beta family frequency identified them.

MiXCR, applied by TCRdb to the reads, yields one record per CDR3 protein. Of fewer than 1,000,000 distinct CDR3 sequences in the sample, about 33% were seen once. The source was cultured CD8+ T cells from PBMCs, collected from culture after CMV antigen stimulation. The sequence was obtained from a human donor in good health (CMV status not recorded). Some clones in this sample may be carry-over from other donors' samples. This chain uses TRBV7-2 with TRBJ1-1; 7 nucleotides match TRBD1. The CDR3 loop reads CASSFGQAMNTEASF. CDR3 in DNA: TGTGCCAGCAGCTTCGGACAGGCGATGAACACTGAAGCTTCCTTT.